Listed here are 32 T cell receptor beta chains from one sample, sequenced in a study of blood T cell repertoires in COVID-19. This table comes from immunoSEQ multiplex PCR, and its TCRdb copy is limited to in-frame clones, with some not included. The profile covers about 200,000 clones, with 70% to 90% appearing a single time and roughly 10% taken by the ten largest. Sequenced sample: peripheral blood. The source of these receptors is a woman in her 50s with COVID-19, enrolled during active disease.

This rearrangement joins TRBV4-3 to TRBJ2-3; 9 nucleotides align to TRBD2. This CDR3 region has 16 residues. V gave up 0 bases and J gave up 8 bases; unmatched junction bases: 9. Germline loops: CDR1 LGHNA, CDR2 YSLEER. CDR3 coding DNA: TGCGCCAGCAGCCAAGAGGCGATAGCGGGACTAGCTACGCAGTATTTT. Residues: CASSQEAIAGLATQYF.

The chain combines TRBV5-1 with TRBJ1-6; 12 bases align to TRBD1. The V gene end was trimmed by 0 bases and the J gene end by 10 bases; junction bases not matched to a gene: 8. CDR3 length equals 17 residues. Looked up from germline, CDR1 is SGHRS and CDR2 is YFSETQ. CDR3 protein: CASSLGGQGAVGSPLHF. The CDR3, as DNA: TGCGCCAGCAGCTTGGGGGGACAGGGGGCTGTCGGATCACCCCTCCACTTT.

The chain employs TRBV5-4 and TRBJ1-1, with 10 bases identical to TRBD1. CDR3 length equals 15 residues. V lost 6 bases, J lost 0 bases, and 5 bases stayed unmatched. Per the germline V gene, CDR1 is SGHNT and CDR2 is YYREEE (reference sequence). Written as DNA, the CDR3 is TGTGCCAGCATCCGGGACAGGGGCATGAACACTGAAGCTTTCTTT. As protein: CASIRDRGMNTEAFF.

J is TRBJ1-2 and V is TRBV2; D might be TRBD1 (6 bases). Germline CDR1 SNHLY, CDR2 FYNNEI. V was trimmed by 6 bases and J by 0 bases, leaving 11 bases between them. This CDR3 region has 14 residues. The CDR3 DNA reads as TGTGCCAGCAGACCAGGGGTAGCTAACTATGGCTACACCTTC. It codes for CASRPGVANYGYTF. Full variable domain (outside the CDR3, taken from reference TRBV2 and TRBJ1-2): EPEVTQTPSHQVTQMGQEVILRCVPISNHLYFYWYRQILGQKVEFLVSFYNNEISEKSEIFDDQFSVERPDGSNFTLKIRSTKLEDSAMYFCASRPGVANYGYTFGSGTRLTVV.

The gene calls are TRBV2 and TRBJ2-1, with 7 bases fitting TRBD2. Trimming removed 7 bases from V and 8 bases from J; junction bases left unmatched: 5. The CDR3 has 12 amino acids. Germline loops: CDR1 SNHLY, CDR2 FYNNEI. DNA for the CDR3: TGTGCCAGCACTCGTACTAGCGATGAGCAGTTCTTC. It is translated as CASTRTSDEQFF.

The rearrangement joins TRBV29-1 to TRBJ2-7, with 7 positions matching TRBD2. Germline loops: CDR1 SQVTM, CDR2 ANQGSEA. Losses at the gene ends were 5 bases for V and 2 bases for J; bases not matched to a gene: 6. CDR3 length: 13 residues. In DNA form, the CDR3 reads TGCAGCGTTACAGCGGGGTCTACCTACGAGCAGTACTTC. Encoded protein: CSVTAGSTYEQYF.

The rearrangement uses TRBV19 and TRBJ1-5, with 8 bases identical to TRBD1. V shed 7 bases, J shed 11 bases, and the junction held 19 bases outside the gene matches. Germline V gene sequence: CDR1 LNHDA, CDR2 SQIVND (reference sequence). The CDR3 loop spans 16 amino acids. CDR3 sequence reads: CASTPSEGQGLRAQHF. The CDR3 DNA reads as TGTGCCAGTACCCCCTCGGAAGGACAGGGTTTAAGGGCCCAGCATTTT.

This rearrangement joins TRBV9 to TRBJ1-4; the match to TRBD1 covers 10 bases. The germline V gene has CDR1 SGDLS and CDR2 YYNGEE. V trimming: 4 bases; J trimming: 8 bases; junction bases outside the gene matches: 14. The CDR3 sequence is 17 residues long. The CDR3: CASSSPLGTGVQEKLFF. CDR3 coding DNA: TGTGCCAGCAGCTCCCCCTTGGGGACAGGGGTTCAAGAAAAACTGTTTTTT. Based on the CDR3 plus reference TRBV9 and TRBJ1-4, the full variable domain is DSGVTQTPKHLITATGQRVTLRCSPRSGDLSVYWYQQSLDQGLQFLIQYYNGEERAKGNILERFSAQQFPDLHSELNLSSLELGDSALYFCASSSPLGTGVQEKLFFGSGTQLSVL.

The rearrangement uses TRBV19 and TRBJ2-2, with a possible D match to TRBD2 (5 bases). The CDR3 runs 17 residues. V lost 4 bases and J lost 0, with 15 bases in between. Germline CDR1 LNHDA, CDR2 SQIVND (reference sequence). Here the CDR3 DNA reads TGTGCCAGTAGTACTCTAGCAGGCCCCCCGAACACCGGGGAGCTGTTTTTT. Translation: CASSTLAGPPNTGELFF. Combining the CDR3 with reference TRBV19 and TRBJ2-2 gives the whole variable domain DGGITQSPKYLFRKEGQNVTLSCEQNLNHDAMYWYRQDPGQGLRLIYYSQIVNDFQKGDIAEGYSVSREKKESFPLTVTSAQKNPTAFYLCASSTLAGPPNTGELFFGEGSRLTVL.

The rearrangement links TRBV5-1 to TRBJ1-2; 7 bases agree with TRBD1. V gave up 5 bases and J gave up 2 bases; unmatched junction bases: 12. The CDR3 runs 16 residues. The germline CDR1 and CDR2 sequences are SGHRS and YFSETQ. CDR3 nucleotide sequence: TGCGCCAGCAGTCTTCGCGAGACAGGGTCCAACTATGGCTACACCTTC. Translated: CASSLRETGSNYGYTF.

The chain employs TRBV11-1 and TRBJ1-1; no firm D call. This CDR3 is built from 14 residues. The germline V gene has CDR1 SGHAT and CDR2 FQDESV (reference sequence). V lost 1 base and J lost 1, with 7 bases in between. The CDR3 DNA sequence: TGTGCCAGCAGCTTAGATCCTAAGAACACTGAAGCTTTCTTT. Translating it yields CASSLDPKNTEAFF.

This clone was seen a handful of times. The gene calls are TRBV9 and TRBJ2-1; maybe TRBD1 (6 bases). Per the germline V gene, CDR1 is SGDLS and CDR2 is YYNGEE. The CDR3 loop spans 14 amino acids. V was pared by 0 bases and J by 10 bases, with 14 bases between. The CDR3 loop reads CASSVVAGTGEQFF. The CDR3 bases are TGTGCCAGCAGCGTAGTGGCAGGCACAGGGGAGCAGTTCTTC.

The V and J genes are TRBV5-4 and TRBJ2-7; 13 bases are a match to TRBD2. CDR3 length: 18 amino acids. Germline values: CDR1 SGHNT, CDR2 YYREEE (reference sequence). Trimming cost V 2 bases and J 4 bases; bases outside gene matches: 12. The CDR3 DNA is TGTGCCAGCAGCTTCATCGGGACTAGCGGGGCCCCTATTTACGAGCAGTACGTC. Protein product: CASSFIGTSGAPIYEQYV.

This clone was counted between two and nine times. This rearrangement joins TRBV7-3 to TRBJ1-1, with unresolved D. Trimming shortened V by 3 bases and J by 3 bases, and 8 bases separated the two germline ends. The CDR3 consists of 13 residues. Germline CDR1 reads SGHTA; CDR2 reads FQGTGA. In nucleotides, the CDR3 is TGTGCCAGCAGCTTGGAGCGGTACACTGAAGCTTTCTTT. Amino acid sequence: CASSLERYTEAFF.

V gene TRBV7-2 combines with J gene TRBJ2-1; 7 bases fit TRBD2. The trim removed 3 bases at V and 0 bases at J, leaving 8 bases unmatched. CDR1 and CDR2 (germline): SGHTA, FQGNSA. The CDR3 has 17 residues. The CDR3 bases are TGTGCCAGCAGCTTGGACCTAGCGGTAAGCTCCTACAATGAGCAGTTCTTC. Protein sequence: CASSLDLAVSSYNEQFF.

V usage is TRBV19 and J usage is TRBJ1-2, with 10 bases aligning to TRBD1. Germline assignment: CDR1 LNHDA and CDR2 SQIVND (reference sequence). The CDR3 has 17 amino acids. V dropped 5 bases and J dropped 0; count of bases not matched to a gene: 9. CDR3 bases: TGTGCCAGTAGTCCCTGGACAGGGGGGACACCTAACTATGGCTACACCTTC. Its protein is CASSPWTGGTPNYGYTF.

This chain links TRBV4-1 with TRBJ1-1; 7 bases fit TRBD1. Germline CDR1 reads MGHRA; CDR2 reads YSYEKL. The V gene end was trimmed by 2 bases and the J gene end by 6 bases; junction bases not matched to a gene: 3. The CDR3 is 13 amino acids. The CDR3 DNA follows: TGCGCCAGCAGCCAATTCAGGGGGGCTGAAGCTTTCTTT. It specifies CASSQFRGAEAFF.

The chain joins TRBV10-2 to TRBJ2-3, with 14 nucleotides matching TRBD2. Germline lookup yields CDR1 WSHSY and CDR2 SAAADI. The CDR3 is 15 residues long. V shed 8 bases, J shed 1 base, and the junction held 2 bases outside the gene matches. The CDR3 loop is CASEGLAGGTDTQYF. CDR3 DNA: TGCGCCAGCGAGGGACTAGCGGGGGGCACAGATACGCAGTATTTT.

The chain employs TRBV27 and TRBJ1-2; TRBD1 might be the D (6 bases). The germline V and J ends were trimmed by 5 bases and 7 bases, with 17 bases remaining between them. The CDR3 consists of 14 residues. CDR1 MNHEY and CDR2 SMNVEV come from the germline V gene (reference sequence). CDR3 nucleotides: TGTGCCAGCAGTCCCACAGGGCCGGTTTTTGGCTACACCTTC. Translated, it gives CASSPTGPVFGYTF.

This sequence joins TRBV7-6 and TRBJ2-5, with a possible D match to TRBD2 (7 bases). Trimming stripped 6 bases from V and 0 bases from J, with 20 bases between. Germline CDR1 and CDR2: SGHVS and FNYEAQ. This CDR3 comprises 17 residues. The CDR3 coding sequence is TGTGCCAGCAGTCAAGTAAGGGGCGGGGGCTACCAAGAGACCCAGTACTTC. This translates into CASSQVRGGGYQETQYF.

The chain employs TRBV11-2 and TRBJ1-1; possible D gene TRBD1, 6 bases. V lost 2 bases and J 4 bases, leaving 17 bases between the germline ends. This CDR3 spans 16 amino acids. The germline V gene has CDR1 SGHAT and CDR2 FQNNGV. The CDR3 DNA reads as TGTGCCAGCAGCTTAAAGTCACGGGGGGCAGTCACTGAAGCTTTCTTT. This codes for CASSLKSRGAVTEAFF.

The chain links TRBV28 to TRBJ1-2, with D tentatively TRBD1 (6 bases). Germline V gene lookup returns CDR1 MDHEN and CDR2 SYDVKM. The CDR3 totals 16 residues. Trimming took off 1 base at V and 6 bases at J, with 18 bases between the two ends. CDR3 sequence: CASSLLQGILADGYTF. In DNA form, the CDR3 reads TGTGCCAGCAGTTTATTACAGGGAATTTTAGCAGATGGCTACACCTTC.

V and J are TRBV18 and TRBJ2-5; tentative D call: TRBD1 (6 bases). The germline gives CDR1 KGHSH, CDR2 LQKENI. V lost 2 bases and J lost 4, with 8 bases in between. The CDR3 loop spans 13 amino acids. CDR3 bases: TGTGCCAGCTCACCAGAACAGGGAGAGACCCAGTACTTC. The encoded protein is CASSPEQGETQYF.

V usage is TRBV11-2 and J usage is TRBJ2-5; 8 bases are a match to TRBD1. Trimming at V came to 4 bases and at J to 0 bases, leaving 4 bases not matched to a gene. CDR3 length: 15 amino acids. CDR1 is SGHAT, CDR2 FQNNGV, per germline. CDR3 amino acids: CASSSLDRDQETQYF. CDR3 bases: TGTGCCAGCAGCTCCTTGGACAGGGACCAAGAGACCCAGTACTTC.

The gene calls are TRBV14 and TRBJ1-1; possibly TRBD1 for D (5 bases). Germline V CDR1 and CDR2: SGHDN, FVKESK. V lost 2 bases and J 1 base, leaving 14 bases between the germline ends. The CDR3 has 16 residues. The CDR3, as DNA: TGTGCCAGCAGCCAATGGGCAGGGATGGGGAACACTGAAGCTTTCTTT. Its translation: CASSQWAGMGNTEAFF.

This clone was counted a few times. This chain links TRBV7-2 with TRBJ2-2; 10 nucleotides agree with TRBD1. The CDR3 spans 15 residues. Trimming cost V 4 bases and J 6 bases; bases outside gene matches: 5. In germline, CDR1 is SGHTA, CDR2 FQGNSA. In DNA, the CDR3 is TGTGCCAGCAGCTCGGGACAGGGGAAGTCCGGGGAGCTGTTTTTT. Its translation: CASSSGQGKSGELFF.

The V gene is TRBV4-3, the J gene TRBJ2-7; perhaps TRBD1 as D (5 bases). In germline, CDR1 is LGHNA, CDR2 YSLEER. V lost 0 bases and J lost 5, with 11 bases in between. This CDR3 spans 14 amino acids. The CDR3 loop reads CASSQDTGTDEQYF. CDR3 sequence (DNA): TGCGCCAGCAGCCAAGATACAGGTACGGACGAGCAGTACTTC.

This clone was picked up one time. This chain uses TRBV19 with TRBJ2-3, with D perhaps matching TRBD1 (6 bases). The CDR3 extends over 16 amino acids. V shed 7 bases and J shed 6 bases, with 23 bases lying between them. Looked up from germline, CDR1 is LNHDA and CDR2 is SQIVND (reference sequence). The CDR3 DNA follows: TGTGCCAGTAAAATCGAGGTGCTAGGGGGTCCGGATACGCAGTATTTT. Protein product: CASKIEVLGGPDTQYF. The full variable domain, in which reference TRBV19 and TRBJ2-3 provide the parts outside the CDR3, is DGGITQSPKYLFRKEGQNVTLSCEQNLNHDAMYWYRQDPGQGLRLIYYSQIVNDFQKGDIAEGYSVSREKKESFPLTVTSAQKNPTAFYLCASKIEVLGGPDTQYFGPGTRLTVL.

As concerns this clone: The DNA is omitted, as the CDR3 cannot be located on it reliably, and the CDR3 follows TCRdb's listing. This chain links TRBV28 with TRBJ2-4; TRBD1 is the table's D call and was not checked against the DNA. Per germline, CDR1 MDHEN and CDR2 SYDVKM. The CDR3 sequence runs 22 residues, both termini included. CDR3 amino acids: CASSLSLISVDRGSYAKNIQYF.

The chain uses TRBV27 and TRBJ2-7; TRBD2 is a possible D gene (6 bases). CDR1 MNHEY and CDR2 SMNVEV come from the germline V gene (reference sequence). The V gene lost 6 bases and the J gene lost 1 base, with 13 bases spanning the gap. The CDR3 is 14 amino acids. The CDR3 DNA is TGTGCCAGCAGGTTAGCGGCCAATTCCTACGAGCAGTACTTC. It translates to CASRLAANSYEQYF.

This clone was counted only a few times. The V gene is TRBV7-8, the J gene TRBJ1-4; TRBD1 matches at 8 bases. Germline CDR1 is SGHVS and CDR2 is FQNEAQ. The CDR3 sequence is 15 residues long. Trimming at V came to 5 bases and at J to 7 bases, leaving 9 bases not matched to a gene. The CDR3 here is CASSPLDRVGEKLFF. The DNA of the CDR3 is TGTGCCAGCAGCCCCTTGGACAGGGTTGGTGAAAAACTGTTTTTT.

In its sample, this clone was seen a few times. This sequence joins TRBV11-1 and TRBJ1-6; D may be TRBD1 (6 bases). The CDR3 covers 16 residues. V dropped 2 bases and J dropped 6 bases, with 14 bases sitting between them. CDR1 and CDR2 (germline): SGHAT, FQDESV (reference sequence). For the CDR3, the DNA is TGTGCCAGCAGCTTATTCGGCGGACAGCTTAATTCACCCCTCCACTTT. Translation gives CASSLFGGQLNSPLHF. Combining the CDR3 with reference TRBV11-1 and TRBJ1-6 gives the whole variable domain EAEVAQSPRYKITEKSQAVAFWCDPISGHATLYWYRQILGQGPELLVQFQDESVVDDSQLPKDRFSAERLKGVDSTLKIQPAELGDSAMYLCASSLFGGQLNSPLHFGNGTRLTVT.